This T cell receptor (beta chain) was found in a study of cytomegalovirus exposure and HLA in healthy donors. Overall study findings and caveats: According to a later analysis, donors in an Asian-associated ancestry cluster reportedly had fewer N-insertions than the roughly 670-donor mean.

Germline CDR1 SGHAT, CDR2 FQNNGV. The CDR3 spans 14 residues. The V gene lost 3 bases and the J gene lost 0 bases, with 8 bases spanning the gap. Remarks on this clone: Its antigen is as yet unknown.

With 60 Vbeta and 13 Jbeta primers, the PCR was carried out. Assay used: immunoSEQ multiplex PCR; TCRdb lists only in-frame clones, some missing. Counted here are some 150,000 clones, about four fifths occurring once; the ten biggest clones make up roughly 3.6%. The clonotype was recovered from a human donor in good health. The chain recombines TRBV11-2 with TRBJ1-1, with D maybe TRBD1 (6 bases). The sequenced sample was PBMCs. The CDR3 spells CASSFTGMNTEAFF. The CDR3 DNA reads TGTGCCAGCAGCTTTACAGGGATGAACACTGAAGCTTTCTTT.